Reported below is one T cell receptor (beta chain). Its antigen is not yet known. Per-base quality was not reported, and no clone a single base away is much larger than it. The CDR3 regions of human TCRbeta chains were subjected to immunosequencing. The published analysis was carried out like this. TCRs in the repertoires were compared against a reference library of SARS-CoV-2-specific TCRs that had been generated with the MIRA antigen-specificity platform. Breadth was defined as the fraction of unique TCRs that were SARS-CoV-2-associated, and depth was defined as the fraction of total T cells that were SARS-CoV-2-associated. Using the MIRA data, each spike-specific TCR was assigned both to the spike region to which the TCR was reactive and to a CD4 or CD8 class. Log10-transformed breadth and depth values were compared by one-way ANOVA with Sidak's multiple comparisons tests. Sourced from immuneACCESS, this table was stored by TCRdb with only in-frame sequences that have V and J called. A share of the clones is absent; for the studies checked, an unresolved V gene accounts for under half, and the remainder has no known explanation. From that table come the V and J calls and clone size; the DNA was used to work out D and trimming. The sample table contains about 120,000 clones; only one count was recorded for more than 75% of them. The ten largest clonotypes hold roughly a tenth of the sample.

This sample is part of a study of T cell responses to AZD1222 COVID-19 vaccine (TCRdb year 2021). With regard to the full study: AZD1222 recipients whose second dose came at about 4 weeks and those whose second dose came at about 12 weeks were combined into one group, since spike-specific TCR depth and breadth did not differ between the two schedules. Trial participants were enrolled into age subgroups of 18-55, 56-69 and 70-plus years, which contained 148, 28 and 57 TCR-sequenced participants, respectively. TCR sequencing covered roughly 230 trial participants: 200 to 220 given two doses of AZD1222 and about 26 given two doses of MenACWY control vaccine.

Looking up the germline V gene (reference sequence) yields CDR1 SEHNR and CDR2 FQNEAQ. From the cysteine up to the phenylalanine, the CDR3 has a length of 13 residues. Just the 39-base CDR3 DNA is kept, in frame starting at base 1. The V and J ends are trimmed by 5 bases and 5 bases, leaving 12 bases between them. Interpreted using the paper, the time point label stands for: baseline before first vaccination. The vaccinee samples were drawn from two UK trials, COV001 and COV002, one of which was a single-blind randomized controlled phase 2/3 trial testing AZD1222 (ChAdOx1 nCoV-19) in healthy adults. Trial participant PBMC samples were collected at day 0 and day 28 after the second dose for TCRbeta chain sequencing. On the study overall, not on this receptor specifically: Epitopes outside the regions mutated in the B.1.351 and B.1.1.7 variants were reportedly recognized by nearly half of the unique spike-specific TCRs. Spike-specific TCR breadth and depth rose significantly after two AZD1222 doses compared with day 0 and with MenACWY recipients. Conclusions about previously exposed vaccinees are limited, since just a handful of AZD1222 recipients were seropositive for SARS-CoV-2 at baseline. Participants were mostly white British, with more females than males. The authors suggested clonal diversity may have been underestimated. In the small 56-69-year group, the increase in depth fell short of significance, most likely because of low power. Because no samples from the day 14 peak response were available, repertoires could be characterized only after the peak T cell response. CD4 TCRs associated with the vaccine covered the entire spike protein, and the dominant responses were in regions 160-218 and 743-854.

The clonotype originates from an adult in good health. The material sequenced was peripheral blood, taken on day 0 of AZD1222 vaccination. The sequence is built from TRBV7-9 and TRBJ1-1, with no reliable assignment of the D segment. CDR3 loop: CASSPEVGTEAFF. The sequence in DNA is TGTGCCAGCAGCCCCGAGGTGGGGACTGAAGCTTTCTTT.